These T cell receptor beta chains were read from a single sample in a study of blood T cell repertoires in COVID-19. The data were produced by immunoSEQ multiplex PCR, yet TCRdb's version contains in-frame clones alone and is incomplete. The table records some 300,000 clones, roughly 88% of them present only once. Sequenced sample: peripheral blood. The receptor set was obtained from a woman aged 25 to 39 who had recovered from COVID-19. Each CDR3 is given with its conserved first and last residue. D genes are given only for firm matches. For some rows the clone size is stated as once, few or many, or as a class when expanded; others skip it.

>TRBD1|TRBJ2-3|TRBV5-4|-
CASSPPGQGSDTQYF
TGTGCCAGCAGCCCGCCGGGACAGGGCTCAGATACGCAGTATTTT
>-|TRBJ1-2|TRBV4-3|-
CASSQDLTVNYGYTF
TGCGCCAGCAGCCAAGATCTTACTGTGAACTATGGCTACACCTTC
>TRBD1|TRBJ1-1|TRBV5-1|-
CASSSWTGGVLGDTEAFF
TGCGCCAGCAGCTCGTGGACAGGGGGCGTTTTAGGAGACACTGAAGCTTTCTTT
>-|TRBJ2-1|TRBV12-3/TRBV12-4|-
CASRTDWYEQFF
TGTGCCAGCAGAACCGACTGGTATGAGCAGTTCTTC
>-|TRBJ2-1|TRBV6-5|-
CASRDFSYNEQFF
TGTGCCAGCCGGGACTTTTCCTACAATGAGCAGTTCTTC
>-|TRBJ1-1|TRBV7-3|-
CASSSSSRGPTEAFF
TGTGCCAGCAGCTCGTCTTCCAGGGGCCCCACTGAAGCTTTCTTT
>-|TRBJ2-5|TRBV5-8|-
CASSLETGQETQYF
TGTGCCAGCAGCTTGGAAACAGGCCAAGAGACCCAGTACTTC
>-|TRBJ2-5|TRBV27|once
CASRGTGDGGGETQYF
TGTGCCAGCAGGGGAACTGGGGACGGGGGAGGAGAGACCCAGTACTTC
>-|TRBJ1-5|TRBV4-3|-
CASSQEWAGRGQPQHF
TGCGCCAGCAGCCAAGAATGGGCCGGGAGGGGTCAGCCCCAGCATTTT
>-|TRBJ2-2|TRBV3-1/TRBV3-2|-
CALQTNTGELFF
TGTGCCTTACAAACGAACACCGGGGAGCTGTTTTTT
>-|TRBJ2-7|TRBV2|-
CASSVEGYEQYF
TGTGCCAGCTCTGTGGAGGGCTACGAGCAGTACTTC
>-|TRBJ2-7|TRBV13|-
CASSFELYEQYF
TGTGCCAGCAGCTTCGAGCTCTACGAGCAGTACTTC
>TRBD1|TRBJ1-3|TRBV2|-
CASSEDRGSNTIYF
TGTGCCAGCAGTGAGGACAGGGGGTCAAACACCATATATTTT
>TRBD2|TRBJ2-2|TRBV6-5|-
CASSLAGELFF
TGTGCCAGCAGTCTAGCGGGGGAACTGTTTTTT
>TRBD1|TRBJ2-5|TRBV4-1|-
CASSRQGSETQYF
TGCGCCAGCAGTCGACAGGGGTCAGAGACCCAGTACTTC
>TRBD1|TRBJ2-6|TRBV7-3|-
CASSSPGQGDGGANVLTF
TGTGCCAGCAGCTCACCGGGACAGGGGGATGGAGGGGCCAACGTCCTGACTTTC
>-|TRBJ2-7|TRBV7-2|-
CASSLGGTYEQYF
TGTGCCAGCAGCTTGGGCGGGACCTACGAGCAGTACTTC
>-|TRBJ1-2|TRBV7-2|few
CASSLFQGSHYGYTF
TGTGCCAGCAGCTTGTTTCAGGGATCCCACTATGGCTACACCTTC
>-|TRBJ2-7|TRBV5-1|-
CASSPGGYEQYF
TGCGCCAGCAGCCCCGGCGGGTACGAGCAGTACTTC
>-|TRBJ1-6|TRBV11-2|-
CASSLDRSTSYNSPLHF
TGTGCCAGCAGCCTCGACAGGTCGACCTCCTATAATTCACCCCTCCACTTT
>TRBD2|TRBJ2-5|TRBV5-1|-
CASSSRTSGVAETQYF
TGCGCCAGCAGCTCGCGGACTAGCGGGGTAGCGGAGACCCAGTACTTC
>TRBD2|TRBJ2-7|TRBV28|-
CASFSPREGSYEQYF
TGTGCCAGCTTTTCCCCGCGGGAGGGTTCCTACGAGCAGTACTTC
>-|TRBJ1-1|TRBV7-8|-
CASSLKFGPGTEAFF
TGTGCCAGCAGCCTCAAGTTCGGTCCCGGCACTGAAGCTTTCTTT
>-|TRBJ1-3|TRBV9|-
CASSLAGHQSGNTIYF
TGTGCCAGCAGCCTAGCTGGGCACCAATCTGGAAACACCATATATTTT
>-|TRBJ2-3|TRBV25-1|-
CASSVLGGRSTDTQYF
TGTGCCAGCAGTGTTTTGGGGGGTAGGAGCACAGATACGCAGTATTTT
>-|TRBJ2-7|TRBV11-2|-
CASSSLQTGTAYEQYF
TGTGCCAGCAGCTCCCTTCAAACCGGGACTGCTTACGAGCAGTACTTC
>TRBD2|TRBJ2-1|TRBV4-2|-
CASSQAAGVSYNEQFF
TGTGCCAGCAGCCAAGCAGCGGGAGTCTCCTACAATGAGCAGTTCTTC
>-|TRBJ2-3|TRBV11-3|-
CASRYGRLQSTSTDTQYF
TGTGCCAGCAGGTACGGCAGACTTCAATCAACTAGCACAGATACGCAGTATTTT
>-|TRBJ1-2|TRBV4-3|-
CASSQDPNGAVYGYTF
TGCGCCAGCAGCCAAGATCCCAATGGGGCGGTCTATGGCTACACCTTC
>-|TRBJ2-2|TRBV5-1|-
CASSSTENTGELFF
TGCGCCAGCAGCTCGACAGAGAACACCGGGGAGCTGTTTTTT
>TRBD1|TRBJ1-2|TRBV29-1|-
CSVDDRAGGYTF
TGCAGCGTTGATGACAGGGCTGGTGGCTACACCTTC
>TRBD2|TRBJ2-3|TRBV6-5|-
CASNRASGARDTQYF
TGTGCCAGCAATCGAGCTAGCGGGGCGAGGGATACGCAGTATTTT
>-|TRBJ1-4|TRBV28|-
CASTRGAVGEKLFF
TGTGCCAGCACAAGGGGCGCGGTTGGTGAAAAACTGTTTTTT
>TRBD1|TRBJ1-5|TRBV28|-
CASSLTLGRGYQPQHF
TGTGCCAGCAGTTTAACCCTCGGCAGGGGGTATCAGCCCCAGCATTTT
>-|TRBJ2-3|TRBV5-1|-
CASSLGGGPDTQYF
TGCGCCAGCAGCTTGGGGGGAGGCCCAGATACGCAGTATTTT
>-|TRBJ2-7|TRBV9|-
CASSAPGAYEQYF
TGTGCCAGCAGCGCCCCCGGGGCCTACGAGCAGTACTTC
>-|TRBJ2-2|TRBV10-1|-
CASSELGRGAGELFF
TGCGCCAGCAGTGAGTTGGGCAGGGGCGCCGGGGAGCTGTTTTTT
>-|TRBJ1-1|TRBV23-1|once
CASSRGSAAEIIESATNTEAFF
TGCGCCAGCAGCCGAGGATCGGCAGCGGAAATCATCGAGTCTGCTACGAACACTGAAGCTTTCTTT
>-|TRBJ1-6|TRBV6-5|-
CASRLSGQYNSPLHF
TGTGCCAGCAGATTATCCGGACAGTATAATTCACCCCTCCACTTT
>-|TRBJ1-5|TRBV28|-
CASRPIRGAVNQPQHF
TGTGCCAGCAGACCGATCCGGGGAGCCGTCAATCAGCCCCAGCATTTT
>TRBD1|TRBJ2-7|TRBV12-3/TRBV12-4|-
CASSGDRSYEQYF
TGTGCCAGCAGTGGGGACAGATCCTACGAGCAGTACTTC
>-|TRBJ1-2|TRBV5-8|-
CASSFPGQDYGYTF
TGTGCCAGCAGCTTTCCTGGCCAAGACTATGGCTACACCTTC
>TRBD2|TRBJ2-5|TRBV19|-
CASSNPRAGEPKETQYF
TGTGCCAGTAGTAACCCTAGGGCGGGGGAGCCGAAAGAGACCCAGTACTTC
>TRBD1|TRBJ1-1|TRBV27|-
CASSLSSLGTGPGTEAFF
TGTGCCAGCAGTTTATCTTCCCTGGGGACAGGGCCGGGCACTGAAGCTTTCTTT
>-|TRBJ2-2|TRBV2|few
CASTAISTGELFF
TGTGCCAGTACAGCCATCAGCACCGGGGAGCTGTTTTTT
>TRBD1|TRBJ1-1|TRBV4-1|-
CASSQVWTGAPEAFF
TGCGCCAGCAGCCAAGTGTGGACAGGGGCCCCTGAAGCTTTCTTT
>TRBD1|TRBJ1-1|TRBV6-1|once
CASSEWDSEAFF
TGTGCCAGCAGTGAGTGGGACAGTGAAGCTTTCTTT
>-|TRBJ1-2|TRBV24-1|-
CATSGSSGDYGYTF
TGTGCCACCAGTGGATCGTCAGGGGACTATGGCTACACCTTC
>-|TRBJ1-2|TRBV5-1|-
CASSADSSLYGYTF
TGCGCCAGCAGCGCGGACAGTTCCCTCTACGGCTACACCTTC